This T cell receptor (beta chain) derives from a study of blood T cell repertoires in COVID-19. As for the study in general: Samples came from the United States, Italy and Spain, spanning acute and convalescent COVID-19. The analysed material was cDNA or gDNA that came from T cells, B-cell-depleted T cells, or PBMCs.

The CDR3 length is 15 residues. Germline CDR1 SGHTA, CDR2 FQGNSA. V was pared by 3 bases and J by 2 bases, with 5 bases of the junction left unmatched. Study processing details: Amplification of reference gene primers was used by the study to estimate nucleated cell counts. Produced via immunoSEQ multiplex PCR; TCRdb's table is partial and in-frame only. Clone size and the V and J calls come from that table; the DNA yielded D and trimming. Of just under 65,000 clones listed, about 76% are singletons. Sequenced: peripheral blood. The chain employs TRBV7-2 and TRBJ2-7; 9 bases match TRBD1. The sequence was collected from a human donor in a cohort sampled during active COVID-19. The CDR3 loop is CASSFSGQGTYEQYF. For the CDR3, the DNA is TGTGCCAGCAGCTTTTCGGGACAGGGCACCTACGAGCAGTACTTC.